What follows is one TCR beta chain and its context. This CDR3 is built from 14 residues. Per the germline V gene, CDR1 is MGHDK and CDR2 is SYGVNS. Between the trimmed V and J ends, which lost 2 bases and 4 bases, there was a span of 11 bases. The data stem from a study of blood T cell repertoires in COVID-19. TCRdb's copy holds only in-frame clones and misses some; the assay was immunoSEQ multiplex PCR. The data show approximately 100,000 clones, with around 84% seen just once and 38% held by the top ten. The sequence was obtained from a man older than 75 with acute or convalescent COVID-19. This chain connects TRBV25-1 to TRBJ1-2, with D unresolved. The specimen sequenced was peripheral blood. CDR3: CASSEIGLGYGYTF. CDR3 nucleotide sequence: TGTGCCAGCAGTGAAATAGGACTTGGCTATGGCTACACCTTC.